Listed here are 17 T cell receptor beta chains from one sample, sequenced in a study of Graves' ophthalmopathy and Graves' hyperthyroidism. As the template, RNA transcripts were used to amplify TCR beta CDR3 regions. HTBI primers primed a first-round RT-PCR, and a second-round multiplex PCR followed. TCRdb re-called the multiplex PCR reads with MiXCR, one entry per CDR3 protein. This sample has 300,000 to 400,000 distinct CDR3 sequences; 15% to 20% occur once, and the top ten carry about 12%. Sequenced: peripheral blood. The receptors stem from an adult man with Graves' ophthalmopathy.

This clonotype was detected many times. V is TRBV10-2 and J is TRBJ2-1; either TRBD1 or TRBD2 may supply D (5 bases each). Between the trimmed V and J ends, which lost 4 bases and 7 bases, there was a span of 14 bases. This CDR3 region has 14 residues. CDR1 WSHSY and CDR2 SAAADI come from the germline V gene. DNA for the CDR3: TGCGCCAGCAGTGTCCCAGGGTCGGGAAATGAGCAGTTCTTC. Protein product: CASSVPGSGNEQFF.

This clonotype has at least ten counts. This rearrangement joins TRBV12-3 or TRBV12-4 to TRBJ1-6; no clear D. Trimming stripped 0 bases from V and 15 bases from J, with 9 bases between. The CDR3 spans 12 residues. The CDR3 sequence is CASSLAPELLHF. The CDR3 region has the DNA TGTGCCAGCAGTTTAGCGCCCGAACTCCTCCACTTT.

This clonotype was counted many times. V is TRBV5-1 and J is TRBJ1-2; D gene ambiguous. Trimming left V 5 bases short and J 1 base short, with 15 bases between. Germline V gives CDR1 SGHRS, CDR2 YFSETQ. The CDR3 extends over 15 amino acids. The CDR3 here is CASSSGSSINYGYTF. The CDR3 bases are TGCGCCAGCAGTAGCGGTTCTAGCATTAACTATGGCTACACCTTC. The variable domain in full, completed from reference TRBV5-1 and TRBJ1-2, reads KAGVTQTPRYLIKTRGQQVTLSCSPISGHRSVSWYQQTPGQGLQFLFEYFSETQRNKGNFPGRFSGRQFSNSRSEMNVSTLELGDSALYLCASSSGSSINYGYTFGSGTRLTVV.

About this clonotype itself: Germline is not matched at one junction end, which may reflect a read error. J is TRBJ2-7 and V is TRBV6-2 or TRBV6-3; no firm D call. Germline-derived CDR1 and CDR2 are MNHEY and SVGEGT. CDR3 length: 14 residues. In DNA, the CDR3 is TGTGTCAGCAGACCACTGGACGTTTCGAGCGTGCAGTACTTC. Its translation is CVSRPLDVSSVQYF.

At least ten counts were recorded for this clonotype. The chain links TRBV28 to TRBJ2-7, with TRBD1 matching 8 bases. Germline V lookup: CDR1 MDHEN, CDR2 SYDVKM. V shed 4 bases and J 0 bases; nucleotides not matched to a gene: 11. CDR3 length equals 17 residues. The DNA for the CDR3 is TGTGCCAGCAGTTCCCTCTCTTCCGACAGGGGCTCCTACGAGCAGTACTTC. It codes for CASSSLSSDRGSYEQYF. Full variable domain (rest looked up from reference TRBV28 and TRBJ2-7): DVKVTQSSRYLVKRTGEKVFLECVQDMDHENMFWYRQDPGLGLRLIYFSYDVKMKEKGDIPEGYSVSREKKERFSLILESASTNQTSMYLCASSSLSSDRGSYEQYFGPGTRLTVT.

Only a few counts were recorded for this clonotype. The chain uses TRBV5-1 and TRBJ2-7; 9 bases align to TRBD2. Germline lookup yields CDR1 SGHRS and CDR2 YFSETQ. The trim removed 0 bases at V and 6 bases at J, leaving 7 bases unmatched. CDR3 length: 15 amino acids. CDR3 in DNA: TGCGCCAGCAGCTTGGGAGTAGCGGGAGTAGCCGAGCAGTACTTC. It is translated as CASSLGVAGVAEQYF.

Regarding this clonotype: Given a much more abundant clone one base away, this may be a read error. The CDR3 loop reads CASRVEGKQYF. DNA for the CDR3: TGTGCCAGCAGGGTCGAGGGCAAGCAGTACTTC. The chain employs TRBV6-1 and TRBJ2-7; weak D call: TRBD2 (5 bases). Germline V gene lookup returns CDR1 MNHNS and CDR2 SASEGT. The CDR3 spans 11 residues. The V end lost 6 bases, the J end lost 8 bases, and 11 bases lay between the germline ends.

J is TRBJ2-5 and V is TRBV20-1; TRBD1 matches 10 bases. The J segment lost 0 bases and the V segment lost 2 bases, leaving 3 bases of the junction unmatched. The germline V gene encodes CDR1 DFQATT and CDR2 SNEGSKA (reference sequence). The CDR3 sequence is 15 residues long. Here the CDR3 reads CSARSGQGHQETQYF. CDR3 nucleotide sequence: TGCAGTGCTAGATCGGGACAGGGGCACCAAGAGACCCAGTACTTC.

This clonotype was observed at least ten times. The gene calls are TRBV9 and TRBJ1-1; TRBD1 is a possible D gene (5 bases). Trimming removed 0 bases from V and 3 bases from J, with 12 bases in between. The germline CDR1 and CDR2 sequences are SGDLS and YYNGEE. The CDR3 loop spans 15 amino acids. The CDR3 nucleotides are TGTGCCAGCAGCGTAGATCCGGACATCGACACTGAAGCTTTCTTT. Protein product: CASSVDPDIDTEAFF.

Many counts were recorded for this clonotype. The genes are TRBV6-2 or TRBV6-3 and TRBJ2-7; weak D call: TRBD1 (5 bases). Germline V gives CDR1 MNHEY, CDR2 SVGEGT. V was trimmed by 6 bases and J by 4 bases, leaving 10 bases between them. The CDR3 consists of 12 residues. CDR3 DNA: TGTGCCAGCAGCTTACAGGCATACGAGCAGTACTTC. Protein: CASSLQAYEQYF.

At least ten counts were recorded for this clonotype. The J gene is TRBJ2-2, the V gene TRBV30, with 7 bases identical to TRBD1. CDR3 size: 17 residues. Germline-derived CDR1 and CDR2 are GTSNPN and SVGIG (reference sequence). J gave up 4 bases and V 5 bases, and 16 bases lay outside the gene matches. This CDR3 reads CAWLHTGATWGTGELFF. The CDR3 DNA reads as TGTGCCTGGCTCCATACAGGGGCGACTTGGGGCACCGGGGAGCTGTTTTTT.

This rearrangement joins TRBV20-1 to TRBJ2-7; 7 bases are shared with TRBD1. V shed 3 bases, J shed 0 bases, and the junction held 8 bases outside the gene matches. The CDR3 has 15 residues. CDR1 is DFQATT and CDR2 is SNEGSKA in the germline V gene (reference sequence). Written as DNA, the CDR3 is TGCAGTGCTAGTCTCCAGGACAGGTTCTCCTACGAGCAGTACTTC. The encoded protein is CSASLQDRFSYEQYF.

This clonotype came up many times. V gene TRBV27 combines with J gene TRBJ2-7; D possibly uses TRBD1 or TRBD2 (6 bases each). Between the trimmed V and J ends, which lost 0 bases and 3 bases, there was a span of 15 bases. The germline gives CDR1 MNHEY, CDR2 SMNVEV (reference sequence). This CDR3 spans 16 amino acids. The CDR3 region is CASSLSWGARNYEQYF. DNA of the CDR3: TGTGCCAGCAGTTTATCATGGGGGGCTCGCAACTACGAGCAGTACTTC.

In its sample, this clonotype was seen many times. This chain connects TRBV9 to TRBJ1-6; a weak D match, TRBD1 (5 bases). CDR1 is SGDLS and CDR2 is YYNGEE in the germline V gene. CDR3 length equals 15 residues. V lost 0 bases and J lost 8, with 12 bases in between. This CDR3 is CASSVAPGMDSPLHF. In DNA form, the CDR3 reads TGTGCCAGCAGCGTAGCTCCAGGGATGGATTCACCCCTCCACTTT.

This clonotype was recorded at least ten times. The chain employs TRBV7-2 and TRBJ1-2; D is undetermined. V dropped 5 bases and J dropped 0 bases, with 13 bases sitting between them. This CDR3 has 15 amino acids. Germline CDR1 and CDR2: SGHTA and FQGNSA. The CDR3 DNA reads as TGTGCCAGCAGCCAACACGGATTAGCTAACTATGGCTACACCTTC. It translates to CASSQHGLANYGYTF.

This clonotype was recorded a few times. Being one base from a much bigger clone, this may be a read error. This chain links TRBV5-1 with TRBJ1-1; D gene unclear. V lost 2 bases to trimming and J lost 4 bases, with 12 bases between them. The germline V gene has CDR1 SGHRS and CDR2 YFSETQ. CDR3 length equals 14 residues. For the CDR3, the DNA is TGCGCCAGCAGCTTTGTTCTGTGTAGCACTGAAGCTTTCTTT. Encoded protein: CASSFVLCSTEAFF.

This clonotype was seen at least ten times. The V gene is TRBV19, the J gene TRBJ1-1, with a tentative D call TRBD1 (5 bases). The V gene lost 3 bases and the J gene lost 0 bases, with 14 bases spanning the gap. CDR1 LNHDA and CDR2 SQIVND come from the germline V gene (reference sequence). This CDR3 comprises 16 residues. The DNA of the CDR3 is TGTGCCAGTAGTATTCGCAGGGAGGTGATGAACACTGAAGCTTTCTTT. Translation: CASSIRREVMNTEAFF.